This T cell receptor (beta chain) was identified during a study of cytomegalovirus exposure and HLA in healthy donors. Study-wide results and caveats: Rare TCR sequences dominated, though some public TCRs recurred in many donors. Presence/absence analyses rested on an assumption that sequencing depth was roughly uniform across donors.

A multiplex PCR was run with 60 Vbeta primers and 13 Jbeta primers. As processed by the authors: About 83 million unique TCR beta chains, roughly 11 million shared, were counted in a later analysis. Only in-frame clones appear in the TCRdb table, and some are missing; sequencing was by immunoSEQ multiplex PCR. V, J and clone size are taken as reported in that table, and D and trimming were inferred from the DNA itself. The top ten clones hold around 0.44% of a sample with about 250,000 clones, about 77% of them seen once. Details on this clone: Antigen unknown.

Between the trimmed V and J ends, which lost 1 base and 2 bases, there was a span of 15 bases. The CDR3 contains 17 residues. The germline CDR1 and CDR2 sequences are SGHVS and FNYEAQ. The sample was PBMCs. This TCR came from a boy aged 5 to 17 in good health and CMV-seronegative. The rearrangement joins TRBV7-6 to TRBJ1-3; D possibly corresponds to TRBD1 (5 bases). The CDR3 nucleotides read TGTGCCAGCAGCTTAGAGTTTCCAGGGCTCACTGGAAACACCATATATTTT. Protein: CASSLEFPGLTGNTIYF.